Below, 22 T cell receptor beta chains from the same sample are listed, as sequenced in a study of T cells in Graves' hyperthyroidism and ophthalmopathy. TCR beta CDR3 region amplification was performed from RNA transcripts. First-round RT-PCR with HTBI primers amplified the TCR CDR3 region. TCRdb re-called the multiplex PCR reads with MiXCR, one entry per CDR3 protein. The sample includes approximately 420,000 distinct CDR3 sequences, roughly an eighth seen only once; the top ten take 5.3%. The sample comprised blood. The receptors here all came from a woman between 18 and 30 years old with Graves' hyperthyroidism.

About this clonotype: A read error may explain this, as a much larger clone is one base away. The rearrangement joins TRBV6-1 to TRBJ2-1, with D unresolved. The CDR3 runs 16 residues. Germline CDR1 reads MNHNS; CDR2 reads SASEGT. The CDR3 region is CASRGRLEQAFNERFF. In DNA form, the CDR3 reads TGTGCCAGCAGGGGCCGGTTAGAGCAAGCGTTCAATGAGCGGTTCTTC.

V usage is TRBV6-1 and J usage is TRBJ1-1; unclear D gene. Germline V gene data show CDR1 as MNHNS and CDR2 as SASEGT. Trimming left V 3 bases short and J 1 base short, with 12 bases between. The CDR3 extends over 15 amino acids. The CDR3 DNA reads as TGTGCCAGCAGTGATGTGGCAGGCGCGAACACTGAAGCTTTCTTT. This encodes CASSDVAGANTEAFF.

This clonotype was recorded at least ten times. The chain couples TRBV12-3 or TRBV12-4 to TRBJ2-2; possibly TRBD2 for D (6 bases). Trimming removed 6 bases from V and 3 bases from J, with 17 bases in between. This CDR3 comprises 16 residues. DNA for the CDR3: TGTGCCAGCAGCCGGAGGAGGGAGTGGGACACCGGGGAGCTGTTTTTT. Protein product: CASSRRREWDTGELFF.

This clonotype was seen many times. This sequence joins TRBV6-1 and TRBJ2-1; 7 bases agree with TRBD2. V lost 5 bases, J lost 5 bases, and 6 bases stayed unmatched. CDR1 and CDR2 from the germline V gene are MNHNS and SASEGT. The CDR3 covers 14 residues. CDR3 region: CASSSPGRDNEQFF. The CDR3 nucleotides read TGTGCCAGCAGTTCCCCGGGGAGGGACAATGAGCAGTTCTTC.

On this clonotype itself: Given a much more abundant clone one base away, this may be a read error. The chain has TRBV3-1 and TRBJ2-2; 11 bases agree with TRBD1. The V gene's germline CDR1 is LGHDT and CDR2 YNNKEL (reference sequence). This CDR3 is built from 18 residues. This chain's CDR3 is CASSQLTGTGGSTGEPFF. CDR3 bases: TGTGCCAGCAGCCAGCTAACCGGGACAGGGGGATCCACCGGGGAGCCGTTTTTT.

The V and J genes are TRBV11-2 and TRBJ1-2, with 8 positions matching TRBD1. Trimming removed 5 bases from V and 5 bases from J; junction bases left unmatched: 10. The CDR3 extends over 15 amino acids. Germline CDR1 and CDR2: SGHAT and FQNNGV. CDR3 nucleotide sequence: TGTGCCAGCAGCCCAGGACAGGGAGGAGTATATGGCTACACCTTC. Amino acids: CASSPGQGGVYGYTF.

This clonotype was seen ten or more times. CDR3 DNA sequence: TGTGCCAGCAGTGGGGACAGGCCCACAGATACGCAGTATTTT. This encodes CASSGDRPTDTQYF. The chain joins TRBV6-1 to TRBJ2-3, with 8 bases aligning to TRBD1. Germline CDR1 and CDR2: MNHNS and SASEGT. Trimming at V came to 4 bases and at J to 2 bases, leaving 2 bases not matched to a gene. The CDR3 spans 14 residues.

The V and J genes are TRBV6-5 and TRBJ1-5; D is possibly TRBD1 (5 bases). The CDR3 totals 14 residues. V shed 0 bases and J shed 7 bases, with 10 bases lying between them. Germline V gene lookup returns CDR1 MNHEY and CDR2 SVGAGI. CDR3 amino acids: CASSYSSGGQPQHF. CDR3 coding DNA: TGTGCCAGCAGTTACTCGTCTGGGGGACAGCCCCAGCATTTT.

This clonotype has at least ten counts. For the CDR3, the DNA is TGCAGCGTCGGCGGGAGGTTCACAGATACGCAGTATTTT. Protein product: CSVGGRFTDTQYF. This chain joins TRBV29-1 and TRBJ2-3, with 8 bases matching TRBD2. The CDR3 loop spans 13 amino acids. The germline gives CDR1 SQVTM, CDR2 ANQGSEA. Trimming cost V 6 bases and J 2 bases; bases outside gene matches: 4.

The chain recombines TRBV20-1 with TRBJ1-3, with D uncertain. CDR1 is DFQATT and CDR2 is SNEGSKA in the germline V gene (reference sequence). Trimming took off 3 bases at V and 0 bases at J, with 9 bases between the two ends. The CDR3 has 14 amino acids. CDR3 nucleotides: TGCAGTGCTAGGACCGAATTCTCTGGAAACACCATATATTTT. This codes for CSARTEFSGNTIYF.

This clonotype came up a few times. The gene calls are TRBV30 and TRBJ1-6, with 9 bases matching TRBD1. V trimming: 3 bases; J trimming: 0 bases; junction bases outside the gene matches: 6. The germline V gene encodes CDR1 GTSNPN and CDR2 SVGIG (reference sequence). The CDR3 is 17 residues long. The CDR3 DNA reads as TGTGCCTGGAGGAGCGGGACAGGGAGCTCCTATAATTCACCCCTCCACTTT. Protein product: CAWRSGTGSSYNSPLHF.

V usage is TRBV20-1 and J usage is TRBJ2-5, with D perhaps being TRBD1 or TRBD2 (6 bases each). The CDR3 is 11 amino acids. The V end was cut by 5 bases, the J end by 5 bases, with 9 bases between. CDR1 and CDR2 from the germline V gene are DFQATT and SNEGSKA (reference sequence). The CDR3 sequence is CSAGGPETQYF. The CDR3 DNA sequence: TGCAGTGCTGGGGGGCCCGAGACCCAGTACTTC.

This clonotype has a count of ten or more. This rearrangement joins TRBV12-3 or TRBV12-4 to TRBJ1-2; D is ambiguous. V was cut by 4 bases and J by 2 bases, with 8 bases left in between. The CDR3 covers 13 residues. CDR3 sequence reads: CASSSRPNYGYTF. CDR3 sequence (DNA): TGTGCCAGCAGTTCTAGACCGAACTATGGCTACACCTTC.

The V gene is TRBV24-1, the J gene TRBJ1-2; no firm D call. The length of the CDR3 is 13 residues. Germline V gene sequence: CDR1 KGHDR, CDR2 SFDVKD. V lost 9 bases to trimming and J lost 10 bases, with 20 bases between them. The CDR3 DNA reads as TGTGCCACCTCCGTTCCGGGTAGCTCCTTCTACACCTTC. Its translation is CATSVPGSSFYTF.

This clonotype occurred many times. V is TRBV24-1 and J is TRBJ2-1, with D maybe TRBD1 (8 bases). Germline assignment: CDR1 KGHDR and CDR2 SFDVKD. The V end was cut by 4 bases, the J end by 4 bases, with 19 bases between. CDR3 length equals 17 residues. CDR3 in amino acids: CATSDPNRGGNYNEQFF. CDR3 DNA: TGTGCCACCAGTGACCCCAACAGGGGGGGGAATTACAATGAGCAGTTCTTC.

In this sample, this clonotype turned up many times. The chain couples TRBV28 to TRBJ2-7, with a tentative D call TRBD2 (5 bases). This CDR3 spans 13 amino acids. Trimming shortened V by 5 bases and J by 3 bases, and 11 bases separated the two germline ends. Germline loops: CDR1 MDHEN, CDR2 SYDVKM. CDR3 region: CASSLPAGYEQYF. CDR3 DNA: TGTGCCAGCAGTCTCCCTGCGGGCTACGAGCAGTACTTC.

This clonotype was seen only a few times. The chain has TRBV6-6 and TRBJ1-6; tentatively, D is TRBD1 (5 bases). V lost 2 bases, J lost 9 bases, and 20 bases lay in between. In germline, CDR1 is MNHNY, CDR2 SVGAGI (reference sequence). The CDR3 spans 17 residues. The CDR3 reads CASSYLSGEFRISPLHF. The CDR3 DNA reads TGTGCCAGCAGTTACCTATCGGGGGAATTTAGGATTTCACCCCTCCACTTT.

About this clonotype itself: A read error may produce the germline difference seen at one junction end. The CDR3 sequence: CASSVEQGMYGYTF. CDR3 nucleotide sequence: TGTGCTAGCAGCGTAGAGCAAGGAATGTACGGCTACACCTTC. The chain carries TRBV9 and TRBJ1-2; D unclear. Germline assignment: CDR1 SGDLS and CDR2 YYNGEE. The CDR3 extends over 14 amino acids.

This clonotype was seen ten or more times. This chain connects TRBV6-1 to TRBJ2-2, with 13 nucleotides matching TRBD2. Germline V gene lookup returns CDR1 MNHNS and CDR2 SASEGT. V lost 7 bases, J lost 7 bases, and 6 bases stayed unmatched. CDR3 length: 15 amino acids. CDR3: CASIGTSGIGGELFF. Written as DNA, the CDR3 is TGTGCCAGCATTGGGACTAGCGGGATCGGCGGGGAGCTGTTTTTT.

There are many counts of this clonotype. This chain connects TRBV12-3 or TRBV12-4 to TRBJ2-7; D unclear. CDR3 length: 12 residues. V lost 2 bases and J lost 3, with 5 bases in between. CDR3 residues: CASSLHDYEQYF. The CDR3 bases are TGTGCCAGCAGTTTACACGACTACGAGCAGTACTTC.

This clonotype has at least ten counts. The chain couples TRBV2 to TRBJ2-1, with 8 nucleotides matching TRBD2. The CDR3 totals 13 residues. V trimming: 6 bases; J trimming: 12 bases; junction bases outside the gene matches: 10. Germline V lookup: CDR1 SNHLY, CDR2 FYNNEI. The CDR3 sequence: CASSGGGTAAQFF. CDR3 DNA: TGTGCCAGCAGCGGGGGGGGGACGGCGGCGCAGTTCTTC. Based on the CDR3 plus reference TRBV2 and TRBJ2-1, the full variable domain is EPEVTQTPSHQVTQMGQEVILRCVPISNHLYFYWYRQILGQKVEFLVSFYNNEISEKSEIFDDQFSVERPDGSNFTLKIRSTKLEDSAMYFCASSGGGTAAQFFGPGTRLTVL.

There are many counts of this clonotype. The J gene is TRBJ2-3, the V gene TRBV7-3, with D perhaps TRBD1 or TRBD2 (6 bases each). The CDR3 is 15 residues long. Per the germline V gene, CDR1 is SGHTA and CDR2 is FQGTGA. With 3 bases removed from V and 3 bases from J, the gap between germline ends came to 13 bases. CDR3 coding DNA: TGTGCCAGCAGCTTTATGAAGGGGGGAACAGATACGCAGTATTTT. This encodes CASSFMKGGTDTQYF.